The source of this T cell receptor beta chain is a study of T-cell memory formation after mild COVID-19. The ends were cut back, 7 bases at V and 5 bases at J, with 18 bases in the middle. The germline CDR1 and CDR2 sequences are MNHEY and SVGEGT. This CDR3 is built from 14 residues. Broader study findings: Cross-reactive memory apparently joined, as some responding clones appeared in pre-infection memory.

Comment on this clonotype: Antigen specificity is unknown.

TCRdb re-called the 5' RACE reads with MiXCR, one entry per CDR3 protein. The sample records hundreds of thousands of distinct CDR3 sequences, 20% to 25% being singletons. This sequence was found in an adult woman who had mild COVID-19 (a few samples of this study predate the infection). Cell type and time point are not known. Sequences were obtained from PBMCs or a T cell subset sorted from them (not recorded which). This chain links TRBV6-2 or TRBV6-3 with TRBJ2-7, with D hard to call. The CDR3 DNA follows: TGTGCCAGCACTTCCAGGCCGTCAGGAAACGAGCAGTACTTC. Translation gives CASTSRPSGNEQYF.